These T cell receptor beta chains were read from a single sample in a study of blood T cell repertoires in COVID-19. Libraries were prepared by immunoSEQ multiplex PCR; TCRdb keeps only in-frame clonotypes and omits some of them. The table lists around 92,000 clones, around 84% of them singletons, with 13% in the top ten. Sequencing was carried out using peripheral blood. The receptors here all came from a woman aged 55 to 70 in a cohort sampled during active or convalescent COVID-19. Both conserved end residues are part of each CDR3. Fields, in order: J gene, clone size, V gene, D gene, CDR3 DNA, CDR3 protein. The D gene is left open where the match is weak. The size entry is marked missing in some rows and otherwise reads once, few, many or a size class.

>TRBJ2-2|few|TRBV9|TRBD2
TGTGCCAGCAGCGACGGGGGGAGGATGAACACCGGGGAGCTGTTTTTT
CASSDGGRMNTGELFF
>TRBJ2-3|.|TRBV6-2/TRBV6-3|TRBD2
TGTGCCAGCAGTTTAGGGACTATTACGTATTTT
CASSLGTITYF
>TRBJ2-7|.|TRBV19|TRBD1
TGTGCCAGTTCCCCCGGGACAGGCCTCGACGAGCAGTACTTC
CASSPGTGLDEQYF
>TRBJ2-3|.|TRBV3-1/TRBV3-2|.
TGTGCCAGCAGCCAACGCTTTTGGGAGGCCAGCACAGATACGCAGTATTTT
CASSQRFWEASTDTQYF
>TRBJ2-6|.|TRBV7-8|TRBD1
TGTGCCAGCAGCCCAGACAGGGAGTACGCTGGGGCCAACGTCCTGACTTTC
CASSPDREYAGANVLTF
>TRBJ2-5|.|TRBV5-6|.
TGTGCCAGCACTACTCGGGGACAACTTGAGACCCAGTACTTC
CASTTRGQLETQYF
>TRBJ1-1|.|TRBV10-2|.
TGCGCCAGCAGAAAACAGGGATTAAACACTGAAGCTTTCTTT
CASRKQGLNTEAFF
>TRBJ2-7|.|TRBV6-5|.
TGTGCCAGCAGATTGCAGGGCCTCTCCTACGAGCAGTACTTC
CASRLQGLSYEQYF
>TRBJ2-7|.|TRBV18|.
TGTGCCAGCTCACCACCCTCCCTGAGCTACGAGCAGTACTTC
CASSPPSLSYEQYF
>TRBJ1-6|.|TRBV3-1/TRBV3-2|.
TGTGCCAGCAGCCAAGAGGACTTTAGAGGGAATTCACCCCTCCACTTT
CASSQEDFRGNSPLHF
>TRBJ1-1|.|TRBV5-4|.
TGTGCCAGCAGCTCCGAGGGTGAAGCTTTCTTT
CASSSEGEAFF
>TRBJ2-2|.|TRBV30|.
TGTGCCTGGAGCCCCGACTGGGGGGTGGTCGGGGAGCTGTTTTTT
CAWSPDWGVVGELFF
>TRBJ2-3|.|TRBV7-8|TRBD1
TGTGCCAGCAGCTTAGGAGGGGGCTATATCACAGATACGCAGTATTTT
CASSLGGGYITDTQYF
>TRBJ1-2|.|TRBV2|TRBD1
TGTGCCAGCATGAGGGACAGGGTAAACTATGGCTACACCTTC
CASMRDRVNYGYTF
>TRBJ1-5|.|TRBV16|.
TGTGCCAGCAGCCAATCAGCCAGCAATCAGCCCCAGCATTTT
CASSQSASNQPQHF
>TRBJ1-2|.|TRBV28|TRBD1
TGTGCCAGCAGTTTCCCACAGGGGGCCATTAACTATGGCTACACCTTC
CASSFPQGAINYGYTF
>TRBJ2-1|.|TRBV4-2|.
TGTGCCAGCAGCCAAGGGTCCAGGGGCAATGAGCAGTTCTTC
CASSQGSRGNEQFF
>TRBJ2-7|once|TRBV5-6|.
TGTGCCAGCAGCTTTTTCCAGGCTTCCTACGAGCAGTACTTC
CASSFFQASYEQYF
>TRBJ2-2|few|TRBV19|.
TGTGCCAGTAGTATTCGGGGTCCCGGGGAGCTGTTTTTT
CASSIRGPGELFF
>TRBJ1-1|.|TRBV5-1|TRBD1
TGCGCCAGCAGCTCAAACTCAGGGGGTGGCACTGAAGCTTTCTTT
CASSSNSGGGTEAFF
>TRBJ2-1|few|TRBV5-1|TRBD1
TGCGCCAGCAGTAACCGACAGGGAACAAGCTCCTACAATGAGCAGTTCTTC
CASSNRQGTSSYNEQFF
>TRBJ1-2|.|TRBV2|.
TGTGCCAGCAAACCCGGAACTATGTATGGCTACACCTTC
CASKPGTMYGYTF
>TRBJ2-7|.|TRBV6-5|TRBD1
TGTGCCAGCAGTTCTGACAGGGGCAACGAGCAGTACTTC
CASSSDRGNEQYF
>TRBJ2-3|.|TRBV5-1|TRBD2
TGCGCCAGCAGCTTATCAGCTAGCGGGGGCACAGATACGCAGTATTTT
CASSLSASGGTDTQYF